The 30 T cell receptor beta chains given below trace back to one sample, sequenced in a study of graft-versus-host responses after intestinal transplantation. Sequencing used immunoSEQ multiplex PCR; TCRdb keeps in-frame clones, though not all of them. The data hold fewer than 80,000 clones, with 90% observed a single time. These receptors have no identified antigens. The specimen was unstimulated CD8+ T cells sorted from spleen or lymph node cells, collected before transplant. All receptors come from a human donor who was the organ donor for an intestinal transplant.

The chain couples TRBV9 to TRBJ2-1; 10 bases map to TRBD1. Germline V gene lookup returns CDR1 SGDLS and CDR2 YYNGEE. Trimming removed 0 bases from V and 5 bases from J; junction bases left unmatched: 11. This CDR3 contains 18 residues. CDR3 nucleotide sequence: TGTGCCAGCAGCGTAGATCCCGGACAGGGGGTGGGGGACAATGAGCAGTTCTTC. Translating gives CASSVDPGQGVGDNEQFF. The variable domain in full, completed from reference TRBV9 and TRBJ2-1, reads DSGVTQTPKHLITATGQRVTLRCSPRSGDLSVYWYQQSLDQGLQFLIQYYNGEERAKGNILERFSAQQFPDLHSELNLSSLELGDSALYFCASSVDPGQGVGDNEQFFGPGTRLTVL.

The gene calls are TRBV28 and TRBJ2-7; 7 bases agree with TRBD1. Trimming cost V 4 bases and J 3 bases; bases outside gene matches: 9. The CDR3 runs to 15 residues. Germline CDR1 MDHEN, CDR2 SYDVKM. The CDR3 bases are TGTGCCAGCAGTTATTTCGACAGGGCCCACTACGAGCAGTACTTC. This codes for CASSYFDRAHYEQYF.

The rearrangement joins TRBV6-5 to TRBJ2-7, with D unclear. The CDR3 loop spans 11 amino acids. Per the germline V gene, CDR1 is MNHEY and CDR2 is SVGAGI. V was pared by 8 bases and J by 6 bases, with 11 bases between. CDR3 loop: CASEAASEQYF. CDR3 coding DNA: TGTGCCAGCGAGGCAGCCTCCGAGCAGTACTTC.

The chain has TRBV9 and TRBJ2-1, with D possibly being TRBD2 (5 bases). Germline CDR1 and CDR2: SGDLS and YYNGEE. The V end was cut by 0 bases, the J end by 0 bases, with 19 bases between. The CDR3 runs 19 residues. CDR3 amino acids: CASSVADGERPSSYNEQFF. CDR3 nucleotide sequence: TGTGCCAGCAGCGTAGCGGATGGGGAGCGGCCTAGCTCCTACAATGAGCAGTTCTTC.

The gene calls are TRBV9 and TRBJ2-7, with 8 positions matching TRBD2. Germline-derived CDR1 and CDR2 are SGDLS and YYNGEE. Trimming at V came to 0 bases and at J to 4 bases, leaving 6 bases not matched to a gene. This CDR3 region has 15 residues. The CDR3 DNA reads as TGTGCCAGCAGCGTAGGTAGCGGGGCTGGTTACGAGCAGTACTTC. This encodes CASSVGSGAGYEQYF.

The V call is TRBV9, the J call TRBJ1-4; D gene ambiguous. Germline values: CDR1 SGDLS, CDR2 YYNGEE. The CDR3 is made up of 16 amino acids. Trimming took 4 bases from V and 3 from J, leaving 16 bases between them. In DNA form, the CDR3 reads TGTGCCAGCAGCAGTCCATCCCAGGTAGCTAATGAAAAACTGTTTTTT. This encodes CASSSPSQVANEKLFF.

The rearrangement joins TRBV30 to TRBJ2-1; perhaps TRBD2 as D (5 bases). Germline lookup yields CDR1 GTSNPN and CDR2 SVGIG (reference sequence). V dropped 3 bases and J dropped 2 bases, with 14 bases sitting between them. The CDR3 consists of 15 residues. CDR3 sequence: CAWRRLAPPYNEQFF. Here the CDR3 DNA reads TGTGCCTGGAGGCGGCTAGCACCCCCCTACAATGAGCAGTTCTTC. The complete variable domain, with remaining parts taken from reference TRBV30 and TRBJ2-1, reads SQTIHQWPATLVQPVGSPLSLECTVEGTSNPNLYWYRQAAGRGLQLLFYSVGIGQISSEVPQNLSASRPQDRQFILSSKKLLLSDSGFYLCAWRRLAPPYNEQFFGPGTRLTVL.

V usage is TRBV9 and J usage is TRBJ2-7; 11 nucleotides agree with TRBD2. With V trimmed by 2 bases and J by 3 bases, 7 bases remained unmatched. CDR3 length: 16 amino acids. Germline assignment: CDR1 SGDLS and CDR2 YYNGEE. CDR3 in amino acids: CASSVGGGTSGYEQYF. The CDR3 DNA is TGTGCCAGCAGCGTCGGGGGGGGGACTAGCGGCTACGAGCAGTACTTC.

On this clone itself: Other nucleotide sequences in the sample specify the same CDR3. The rearrangement links TRBV27 to TRBJ2-1, with 11 bases identical to TRBD2. The CDR3 totals 15 residues. J lost 0 bases, V lost 6 bases, and 1 base had no gene match. Germline assignment: CDR1 MNHEY and CDR2 SMNVEV (reference sequence). CDR3 in amino acids: CASSTSGSSYNEQFF. CDR3 DNA: TGTGCCAGCAGCACTAGCGGGAGCTCCTACAATGAGCAGTTCTTC.

The chain joins TRBV30 to TRBJ2-7; 7 bases align to TRBD1. CDR3 size: 13 residues. Germline V lookup: CDR1 GTSNPN, CDR2 SVGIG (reference sequence). The CDR3 DNA sequence: TGTGCAGTGAGAGACAGGGTAGAGTACGAGCAGTACTTC. Amino acid sequence: CAVRDRVEYEQYF.

The genes are TRBV5-1 and TRBJ2-7; perhaps TRBD1 as D (6 bases). The CDR3 length is 13 residues. The V gene's germline CDR1 is SGHRS and CDR2 YFSETQ. Trimming stripped 0 bases from V and 4 bases from J, with 8 bases between. The CDR3 region is CASSLDRVYEQYF. The CDR3 DNA follows: TGCGCCAGCAGCTTGGACAGGGTTTACGAGCAGTACTTC. Variable domain in full (rest from reference TRBV5-1 and TRBJ2-7): KAGVTQTPRYLIKTRGQQVTLSCSPISGHRSVSWYQQTPGQGLQFLFEYFSETQRNKGNFPGRFSGRQFSNSRSEMNVSTLELGDSALYLCASSLDRVYEQYFGPGTRLTVT.

The chain combines TRBV9 with TRBJ2-2; D unclear. V was trimmed by 6 bases and J by 4 bases, leaving 13 bases between them. The CDR3 is made up of 14 amino acids. CDR1 is SGDLS and CDR2 is YYNGEE in the germline V gene. CDR3 nucleotides: TGTGCCAGCAATCCGGGTTCGGGCACCGGGGAGCTGTTTTTT. As protein: CASNPGSGTGELFF.

This chain uses TRBV4-1 with TRBJ2-1; no clear D. This CDR3 has 14 residues. V was pared by 1 base and J by 7 bases, with 11 bases between. In germline, CDR1 is MGHRA, CDR2 YSYEKL. CDR3 sequence reads: CASSQARGGNEQFF. The CDR3 DNA reads TGCGCCAGCAGCCAAGCAAGAGGCGGAAATGAGCAGTTCTTC.

This clone was observed a few times. This sequence joins TRBV7-9 and TRBJ1-2; D remains ambiguous. Germline CDR1 is SEHNR and CDR2 is FQNEAQ (reference sequence). Trimming left V 6 bases short and J 7 bases short, with 12 bases between. The length of the CDR3 is 12 residues. CDR3 residues: CASRPIGAGYTF. The CDR3 DNA is TGTGCCAGCAGACCCATCGGAGCTGGCTACACCTTC.

The CDR3 spells CASSIGQGIEQFF. For the CDR3, the DNA is TGTGCCAGTAGTATAGGACAGGGCATTGAGCAGTTCTTC. J is TRBJ2-1 and V is TRBV19; 7 bases map to TRBD1. J lost 9 bases, V lost 1 base, and 3 bases had no gene match. This CDR3 is 13 amino acids long. Germline lookup yields CDR1 LNHDA and CDR2 SQIVND (reference sequence). The full variable domain, its missing parts supplied by reference TRBV19 and TRBJ2-1, is DGGITQSPKYLFRKEGQNVTLSCEQNLNHDAMYWYRQDPGQGLRLIYYSQIVNDFQKGDIAEGYSVSREKKESFPLTVTSAQKNPTAFYLCASSIGQGIEQFFGPGTRLTVL.

The rearrangement links TRBV28 to TRBJ1-1; D is unresolved. This CDR3 is built from 12 residues. Trimming pared 4 bases from V and 8 bases from J, leaving 11 bases between. Germline V gene sequence: CDR1 MDHEN, CDR2 SYDVKM. CDR3 DNA sequence: TGTGCCAGCAGTTCCCTGCGGGAAGAAGCTTTCTTT. This gives the protein CASSSLREEAFF.

The chain recombines TRBV2 with TRBJ1-4, with 8 bases matching TRBD1. There are 16 residues in the CDR3. V lost 1 base to trimming and J lost 8 bases; unmatched junction nucleotides: 9. Germline CDR1 and CDR2: SNHLY and FYNNEI. CDR3 sequence reads: CASSEGQGLGSEKLFF. The DNA for the CDR3 is TGTGCCAGCAGTGAAGGACAGGGGTTAGGTAGCGAAAAACTGTTTTTT. The full variable domain, in which reference TRBV2 and TRBJ1-4 provide the parts outside the CDR3, is EPEVTQTPSHQVTQMGQEVILRCVPISNHLYFYWYRQILGQKVEFLVSFYNNEISEKSEIFDDQFSVERPDGSNFTLKIRSTKLEDSAMYFCASSEGQGLGSEKLFFGSGTQLSVL.

This chain connects TRBV7-9 to TRBJ2-7; D is ambiguous. The CDR3 spans 12 residues. V was pared by 5 bases and J by 2 bases, with 7 bases between. Germline loops: CDR1 SEHNR, CDR2 FQNEAQ (reference sequence). CDR3 sequence: CASSPVTYEQYF. CDR3 nucleotides: TGTGCCAGCAGCCCAGTAACCTACGAGCAGTACTTC.

V is TRBV7-9 and J is TRBJ2-3, with 12 bases lining up with TRBD2. From germline, CDR1 is SEHNR and CDR2 FQNEAQ (reference sequence). Germline trimming cut 5 bases from V and 0 bases from J; bases unmatched to any gene: 3. CDR3 size: 16 residues. The CDR3 spells CASSLGTSGSTDTQYF. The CDR3 DNA reads TGTGCCAGCAGCCTCGGGACTAGCGGGAGCACAGATACGCAGTATTTT.

The rearrangement links TRBV6-1 to TRBJ2-7; D may be TRBD2 (6 bases). The CDR3 length is 14 residues. Trimming pared 1 base from V and 4 bases from J, leaving 11 bases between. The germline gives CDR1 MNHNS, CDR2 SASEGT. Here the CDR3 DNA reads TGTGCCAGCAGTGAAGAGGAGGGGTGGTACGAGCAGTACTTC. It encodes CASSEEEGWYEQYF.

The chain recombines TRBV5-1 with TRBJ2-3; the D is unclear. The CDR3 totals 15 residues. Trimming removed 0 bases at V and 3 bases at J, with 11 bases between. In germline, CDR1 is SGHRS, CDR2 YFSETQ. As DNA, the CDR3 is TGCGCCAGCAGCTTGGTGGGTGGAGAAACAGATACGCAGTATTTT. It translates to CASSLVGGETDTQYF.

The V gene is TRBV13, the J gene TRBJ1-2; 9 nucleotides agree with TRBD1. CDR3 length equals 15 residues. Trimming took 7 bases from V and 6 from J; bases not matched to a gene: 12. Germline-derived CDR1 and CDR2 are PRHDT and FYEKMQ (reference sequence). The CDR3 reads CASTVYGTGSDGYTF. CDR3 coding DNA: TGTGCCAGCACCGTATACGGGACAGGGTCGGATGGCTACACCTTC.

This clone has just one count. In DNA form, the CDR3 reads TGTGCCAGCATGGAAGACAGCCGCACTGAAGCTTTCTTT. Its translation is CASMEDSRTEAFF. This chain connects TRBV6-1 to TRBJ1-1, with D perhaps matching TRBD1 (5 bases). The germline V gene has CDR1 MNHNS and CDR2 SASEGT. The V gene lost 7 bases and the J gene lost 4 bases, with 13 bases spanning the gap. The CDR3 sequence is 13 residues long.

The CDR3 DNA reads as TGTGCCAGCAGCTTAGTAACTAATGAGCAGTTCTTC. It encodes CASSLVTNEQFF. This chain joins TRBV11-2 and TRBJ2-1; D gene ambiguous. Germline V gene sequence: CDR1 SGHAT, CDR2 FQNNGV. The length of the CDR3 is 12 residues. V lost 1 base, J lost 7 bases, and 5 bases lay in between.

This clone was detected only once. The chain couples TRBV6-5 to TRBJ2-5; 8 nucleotides match TRBD2. The length of the CDR3 is 14 residues. With V trimmed by 5 bases and J by 5 bases, 7 bases remained unmatched. Per germline, CDR1 MNHEY and CDR2 SVGAGI. DNA for the CDR3: TGTGCCAGCAGTCGGGGGGGGGAGCGGGAGACCCAGTACTTC. Protein sequence: CASSRGGERETQYF.

This chain connects TRBV25-1 to TRBJ1-4; 7 nucleotides line up with TRBD1. The germline gives CDR1 MGHDK, CDR2 SYGVNS. V dropped 2 bases and J dropped 5; count of bases not matched to a gene: 5. The length of the CDR3 is 15 residues. CDR3 amino acids: CASSERRQGNEKLFF. CDR3 DNA: TGTGCCAGCAGTGAACGGCGACAGGGAAATGAAAAACTGTTTTTT.

The chain uses TRBV28 and TRBJ2-7; 9 bases fit TRBD1. CDR1 is MDHEN, CDR2 SYDVKM, per germline. The CDR3 has 17 amino acids. The ends lost 6 bases at V and 0 bases at J; junction bases unmatched: 12. For the CDR3, the DNA is TGTGCCAGCAGGATCCTTTCTCCGGGACAGGGCTCCTACGAGCAGTACTTC. Encoded protein: CASRILSPGQGSYEQYF.

This clone has only a few counts. V is TRBV30 and J is TRBJ1-3, with D tentatively TRBD1 (5 bases). V lost 2 bases, J lost 4 bases, and 15 bases lay in between. From germline, CDR1 is GTSNPN and CDR2 SVGIG (reference sequence). This CDR3 region has 15 residues. The CDR3 coding sequence is TGTGCCTGGAGTAGACAGCCAAACCTAGGAAACACCATATATTTT. Its protein is CAWSRQPNLGNTIYF.

The chain is built from TRBV5-1 and TRBJ1-2; 12 bases fit TRBD1. There are 15 residues in the CDR3. The trim removed 3 bases at V and 6 bases at J, leaving 6 bases unmatched. CDR1 and CDR2 (germline): SGHRS, YFSETQ. The CDR3 nucleotides are TGCGCCAGCAGCTCATCCGGGACAGGGGGCAATGGCTACACCTTC. It translates to CASSSSGTGGNGYTF.

The chain's CDR3 is CASSAQGTYNEQFF. CDR3 in DNA: TGTGCCAGCAGCGCCCAGGGGACCTACAATGAGCAGTTCTTC. This chain links TRBV9 with TRBJ2-1; a weak D match, TRBD1 (6 bases). The germline gives CDR1 SGDLS, CDR2 YYNGEE. The CDR3 covers 14 residues. V lost 3 bases and J lost 2, with 9 bases in between.